This record looks at one TCR beta chain sequence and its context. Its antigen has not been determined. Base qualities were left out, and no much larger clone turns up one base away. This same CDR3 is encoded by further DNA sequences in the sample. This entry is derived from a study of shared clonotypes between healthy human individuals (dated by TCRdb to 2019 to 2021). General notes on the study: A few men and a couple of women, aged 18 to 49 years, made up the cohort. For each donor, CD4 naive and CD4 memory were each run on three plates, CD8 naive on two plates, and CD8 memory on one plate. Blood TCR repertoires of roughly five healthy adults were deeply sequenced to estimate repertoire size and the extent of clonotype sharing between individuals. Libraries were prepared and TCR repertoires were sequenced by different laboratories using diverse techniques, in order to increase sequencing depth and limit assay-specific biases. Leukapheresis yielded between about 0.85 and 10 billion PBMCs per donor. Overall study outcomes, separate from this receptor: Estimated clonotype richness was generally larger for naive than for memory subsets. Even with the large sequencing depth, rarefaction of the sorted-subset datasets indicated that sequencing was incomplete. The genetic and exposure-history diversity represented was limited by the small number of donors. Only blood was sampled, and tissue TCR repertoires likely differ from those in blood. Sharing across several donors was observed for around 4.8% of naive CD4, less than 4% of naive CD8, around 2.5% of memory CD4, and around 0.44% of memory CD8 clonotypes. Compared with non-shared clonotypes, clonotypes shared by all four sorted-subset donors had higher generation probabilities. Pairwise subsampling indicated that sequencing depth was expected to affect the degree of clonotype sharing among donors.

Using the deep immunoSEQ assay, TCR CDR3 regions were amplified from genomic DNA by multiplex PCR. Extracted genomic DNA from each cell subset was spread evenly across all wells of several immunoSEQ 96-well plates, with each plate serving as a replicate. For sorted subsets, approximately 200 ng of genomic DNA, equivalent to around 29,000 T cell genomes, went into each replicate PCR. Purified libraries were quantified with a Qubit 3.0 fluorometer, sized on a Bioanalyzer 2100, and re-quantified with the KAPA Library Quantification kit. A separate single-read 150-cycle Illumina NextSeq 550 flow cell was used to sequence each immunoSEQ 96-well plate. Per the source publication's procedure: Because only junctional sequences without quality scores were contained in the immunoSEQ output, filtering matching that applied to full-length reads could not be performed. To assign V/J genes and CDR3, sequences were annotated against IMGT germline references using PyIR, a Python wrapper for IgBLAST v1.9. Reads with weak V/J assignments (E-value above 1e-6), missing CDR3, stop codons, out-of-frame junctions, or ambiguous translated residues were removed. V3J clonotypes were defined as sequences sharing the same inferred V gene, J gene, and CDR3 amino acid sequence. Percentage overlap between repertoires was calculated by dividing the number of shared unique clonotypes by the size of the smaller repertoire. RTK rarefaction, the Chao1 estimator, and Recon v2.1 estimates of unobserved clonotypes were used to assess repertoire richness. OLGA was used to compute generation probabilities for all TCRbeta clonotypes that the gDNA method yielded from a few donors. The table comes from immuneACCESS by way of TCRdb, which keeps in-frame sequences with V and J called. Part of the clones is missing from these tables; in studies checked, under half for an unresolved V gene and the rest for unknown reasons. V and J calls and clone size follow that table, whereas D and trimming were derived from the DNA. Within this sample are about 2,500,000 clones, with around nine tenths of them counted one time only. The ten largest clones take up over 0.12% of the sample.

The donors were healthy, HIV-negative adults who had no recently reported acute infections or vaccinations. Every donor was a Caucasian adult living in Nashville, Tennessee, USA. Magnetic negative selection was used to enrich CD4+ T cells, after which naive cells were positively selected on CD45RA and the negative fraction became the memory subset. After blood collection by leukapheresis, PBMCs were isolated using Ficoll-Histopaque density gradient centrifugation and then cryopreserved in the vapor phase of liquid nitrogen. Analytical flow cytometry was used to check the purity and quantity of each magnetically sorted T cell population. From each sorted fraction, genomic DNA was isolated and quantified by UV absorbance on a Nanodrop 2000c. The CDR3 spans 14 residues, from the cysteine through the phenylalanine. Of the read, only the CDR3 DNA is kept; its 42 bases are in frame from base 1. For CDR1 and CDR2, the germline V gene lists SGHRS and YFSETQ. Germline trimming: 4 bases from V, 4 bases from J; junction bases outside gene matches: 5.

Sequenced: naive CD4+ T cells sorted from blood. This sample's cell subset or site label indicates: CD45RA+ positively selected. This TCR was sampled from a man between 18 and 35 years old in good health. The sequence links TRBV5-1 to TRBJ2-5; 9 central bases correspond to TRBD2. The nucleotides are TGCGCCAGCAGCAGTACTAGCGGGCGAGAGACCCAGTACTTC. Translated, it reads CASSSTSGRETQYF.